The 19 T cell receptor beta chains given below trace back to one sample, sequenced in a study of T cells in Graves' hyperthyroidism and ophthalmopathy (dated 2019 in TCRdb). Library prep was done by multiplex PCR. TCRdb shows the sequencer as Illumina HiSeq 2000. TCR beta CDR3 regions were amplified from RNA transcripts. A first-round RT-PCR of the TCR CDR3 used the HTBI primer set with the Qiagen OneStep RT-PCR kit. TCRdb reprocessing: public reads trimmed at Q25 with fastp, clones called with MiXCR, in-frame beta chains kept. For every CDR3 protein sequence, its rows merge into one entry that carries the most common genes and DNA. The sample data list 500,000 to 750,000 distinct CDR3 sequences, and approximately 14% of these were observed just once. Roughly 6.9% of the sample is held by the ten biggest clonotypes. The specimen was blood. The receptors stem from a woman between 18 and 29 years old with Graves' ophthalmopathy.

This clonotype appeared many times. This rearrangement joins TRBV20-1 to TRBJ2-1; 8 nucleotides align to TRBD2. Germline V lookup: CDR1 DFQATT, CDR2 SNEGSKA (reference sequence). The CDR3 has 14 amino acids. The V segment lost 1 base and the J segment 3 bases; nucleotides outside the gene matches: 2. The CDR3 spells CSARAREDYNEQFF. The CDR3 DNA reads as TGCAGTGCTAGAGCGCGGGAGGACTACAATGAGCAGTTCTTC.

This clonotype was detected ten times or more. The V and J genes are TRBV20-1 and TRBJ2-7; 12 nucleotides line up with TRBD1. Trimming removed 7 bases from V and 7 bases from J; junction bases left unmatched: 8. The CDR3 extends over 13 amino acids. Germline V lookup: CDR1 DFQATT, CDR2 SNEGSKA (reference sequence). CDR3 region: CSGGTGGKGEQYF. CDR3 bases: TGCAGTGGCGGGACAGGGGGCAAAGGGGAGCAGTACTTC.

This clonotype was observed at least ten times. The rearrangement uses TRBV20-1 and TRBJ2-7, with TRBD2 identical over 7 bases. The junction had 12 bases not matched to a gene; V was cut back by 1 base and J by 0 bases. Germline values: CDR1 DFQATT, CDR2 SNEGSKA (reference sequence). The CDR3 is made up of 17 amino acids. CDR3 amino acids: CSARGTRAVGHSYEQYF. As DNA, the CDR3 is TGCAGTGCTAGAGGGACTAGAGCGGTTGGGCACTCCTACGAGCAGTACTTC.

This clonotype was detected ten times or more. This sequence joins TRBV12-3 or TRBV12-4 and TRBJ1-1; 9 bases are a match to TRBD1. CDR3 length: 14 residues. With 7 bases clipped from V and 1 base from J, the junction kept 4 bases outside the gene matches. CDR3 coding DNA: TGTGCCAGCAACCCGGGACAGGGGAACACTGAAGCTTTCTTT. Protein sequence: CASNPGQGNTEAFF.

This clonotype was seen ten or more times. The chain links TRBV11-1 to TRBJ1-2; the D gene is possibly TRBD1 (5 bases). CDR3 length: 14 residues. The germline CDR1 and CDR2 sequences are SGHAT and FQDESV (reference sequence). Trimming shortened V by 7 bases and J by 4 bases, and 16 bases separated the two germline ends. The CDR3 DNA sequence: TGTGCCAGCACCCCGGCAGGGACCGGCTATGGCTACACCTTC. This gives the protein CASTPAGTGYGYTF.

This clonotype was seen repeatedly, ten times or more. The chain combines TRBV28 with TRBJ2-7, with a possible D match to TRBD2 (7 bases). This CDR3 has 15 amino acids. Germline V gene sequence: CDR1 MDHEN, CDR2 SYDVKM. Trimming took off 5 bases at V and 0 bases at J, with 14 bases between the two ends. DNA of the CDR3: TGTGCCAGCAGTGTCAGGGGACTACACTCCTACGAGCAGTACTTC. Its protein is CASSVRGLHSYEQYF.

The table lists this clonotype with a few counts. This chain links TRBV6-2 or TRBV6-3 with TRBJ2-7; 12 bases align to TRBD2. Germline V gene lookup returns CDR1 MNHEY and CDR2 SVGEGT. V was clipped by 0 bases and J by 1 base; unmatched bases: 7. The CDR3 runs to 18 residues. The chain's CDR3 is CASSYSASGRALSYEQYF. The CDR3 coding sequence is TGTGCCAGCAGTTACTCGGCTAGCGGGAGGGCCCTATCCTACGAGCAGTACTTC.

This clonotype showed up many times. The CDR3 sequence: CASSLAGTLNTEAFF. In nucleotides, the CDR3 is TGTGCCAGCAGCTTAGCTGGGACGTTGAACACTGAAGCTTTCTTT. The chain couples TRBV7-9 to TRBJ1-1; possibly TRBD1 for D (5 bases). CDR3 length: 15 residues. Germline CDR1 is SEHNR and CDR2 is FQNEAQ (reference sequence). V was trimmed by 0 bases and J by 0 bases, leaving 8 bases between them.

This clonotype was found many times. This chain joins TRBV6-1 and TRBJ2-1; D not certain. CDR3 length equals 14 residues. The germline gives CDR1 MNHNS, CDR2 SASEGT. V gave up 5 bases and J gave up 0 bases, with 8 bases separating them. CDR3 loop: CASSPTFSYNEQFF. CDR3 DNA: TGTGCCAGCAGTCCGACTTTCTCCTACAATGAGCAGTTCTTC.

Remarks on this clonotype: A read error may explain this, as a much larger clone is one base away. The gene calls are TRBV7-8 and TRBJ2-1; D ambiguous. Trimming removed 8 bases from V and 4 bases from J, with 18 bases in between. Germline CDR1 SGHVS, CDR2 FQNEAQ. The CDR3 length is 15 residues. The CDR3 here is CASSGAGFRYNEQFF. The CDR3 region has the DNA TGTGCCAGCTCCGGAGCCGGCTTCAGATACAATGAGCAGTTCTTC.

This clonotype was seen a few times. The J gene is TRBJ2-1, the V gene TRBV20-1; D might be TRBD2 (7 bases). CDR3 length: 16 amino acids. CDR1 and CDR2 (germline): DFQATT, SNEGSKA (reference sequence). Trimming cost V 7 bases and J 0 bases, with 19 bases left between them. The CDR3 DNA sequence: TGCAGTGTTCGGAGGGGGGGCGGCCGCTCCTACAATGAGCAGTTCTTC. It specifies CSVRRGGGRSYNEQFF.

Ten or more counts support this clonotype. J is TRBJ2-7 and V is TRBV6-2 or TRBV6-3, with D perhaps matching TRBD1 or TRBD2 (5 bases each). The CDR3 is 14 residues long. Trimming took off 2 bases at V and 3 bases at J, with 11 bases between the two ends. Per germline, CDR1 MNHEY and CDR2 SVGEGT. CDR3 nucleotide sequence: TGTGCCAGCAGTTACCCCGGGGACCTCTACGAGCAGTACTTC. Its protein product is CASSYPGDLYEQYF.

There are many counts of this clonotype. The V call is TRBV4-1, the J call TRBJ1-3; D not resolved. CDR3 length: 15 residues. V lost 0 bases to trimming and J lost 6 bases, with 12 bases between them. Looked up from germline, CDR1 is MGHRA and CDR2 is YSYEKL. CDR3 loop: CASSQESGSLNTIYF. DNA of the CDR3: TGCGCCAGCAGCCAAGAGTCGGGCAGCCTAAACACCATATATTTT.

This rearrangement joins TRBV5-6 to TRBJ2-1, with 13 bases matching TRBD2. The V and J ends lost 4 bases and 0 bases, in that order; junction bases with no gene match: 22. The CDR3 totals 23 residues. Germline CDR1 reads SGHDT; CDR2 reads YYEEEE. DNA for the CDR3: TGTGCCAGCAGCCAGGGTCCGACTAGCGGGAGGAGGAAGTGGGTAAGCTCCTACAATGAGCAGTTCTTC. Translation: CASSQGPTSGRRKWVSSYNEQFF. The variable domain in full, completed from reference TRBV5-6 and TRBJ2-1, reads DAGVTQSPTHLIKTRGQQVTLRCSPKSGHDTVSWYQQALGQGPQFIFQYYEEEERQRGNFPDRFSGHQFPNYSSELNVNALLLGDSALYLCASSQGPTSGRRKWVSSYNEQFFGPGTRLTVL.

There are a few counts of this clonotype. In DNA, the CDR3 is TGCGCCAGCAGCCCACAGGGAAATAATGAAAAACTGTTTTTT. Encoded protein: CASSPQGNNEKLFF. J is TRBJ1-4 and V is TRBV4-1; TRBD1 might be the D (6 bases). The germline CDR1 and CDR2 sequences are MGHRA and YSYEKL. Deletions cut 4 bases from V and 4 bases from J, with 10 bases between. The length of the CDR3 is 14 residues.

This chain links TRBV28 with TRBJ1-1, with a tentative D call TRBD1 (5 bases). Germline V gene lookup returns CDR1 MDHEN and CDR2 SYDVKM. With 3 bases removed from V and 4 bases from J, the gap between germline ends came to 15 bases. The CDR3 extends over 15 amino acids. CDR3 bases: TGTGCCAGCAGTTTCCCCTTCTGGGGGAGCACTGAAGCTTTCTTT. This gives the protein CASSFPFWGSTEAFF.

The chain combines TRBV13 with TRBJ1-2; TRBD1 matches at 8 bases. There are 15 residues in the CDR3. Germline V gives CDR1 PRHDT, CDR2 FYEKMQ (reference sequence). The J segment lost 4 bases and the V segment lost 5 bases, leaving 9 bases of the junction unmatched. The CDR3 coding sequence is TGTGCCAGCAGCCCCAGGACAGGGTTAATCTATGGCTACACCTTC. It is translated as CASSPRTGLIYGYTF.

DNA of the CDR3: TGTGCCAGCAGCTTGGGACCTCTACAGTTCTTC. It codes for CASSLGPLQFF. The rearrangement links TRBV7-9 to TRBJ2-1; tentatively, D is TRBD1 or TRBD2 (5 bases each). From germline, CDR1 is SEHNR and CDR2 FQNEAQ (reference sequence). The CDR3 sequence is 11 residues long. V was shortened by 3 bases and J by 13 bases, with 10 bases between the two germline ends.

This sequence joins TRBV6-5 and TRBJ1-5; 7 bases align to TRBD1. The CDR3 totals 16 residues. J gave up 4 bases and V 0 bases, and 6 bases lay outside the gene matches. Germline V gives CDR1 MNHEY, CDR2 SVGAGI. CDR3 amino acids: CASSYSPGGWNQPQHF. CDR3 nucleotides: TGTGCCAGCAGTTACTCGCCAGGGGGGTGGAATCAGCCCCAGCATTTT.